The T cell receptor (beta chain) described here comes from a study of cytomegalovirus exposure and HLA in healthy donors. Whole-study context: Genotyping of some 390 donors showed that about 79% belonged to the Caucasian-associated ancestry cluster.

J lost 2 bases, V lost 3 bases, and 8 bases had no gene match. Germline V gives CDR1 SGHNT, CDR2 YYREEE (reference sequence). The CDR3 is 17 amino acids. Regarding the study as a whole: From TCR beta sequences, most subjects' HLA-A and HLA-B alleles were reportedly predicted accurately.

PCR involved 60 Vbeta and 13 Jbeta primers. Here immunoSEQ multiplex PCR was the method, and the copy in TCRdb shows in-frame clones only, minus some. This table holds around 67,000 clones, roughly 68% found once. Details on this clone: Its antigen is undetermined.

This clonotype was obtained from a woman aged 50 to 60 in good health and CMV-seronegative. The chain employs TRBV5-4 and TRBJ2-6, with 7 bases matching TRBD1. Source material: PBMCs. The CDR3 DNA is TGTGCCAGCAGCTCGTACTGGACAGGCACTGGGGCCAACGTCCTGACTTTC. Amino acids: CASSSYWTGTGANVLTF.